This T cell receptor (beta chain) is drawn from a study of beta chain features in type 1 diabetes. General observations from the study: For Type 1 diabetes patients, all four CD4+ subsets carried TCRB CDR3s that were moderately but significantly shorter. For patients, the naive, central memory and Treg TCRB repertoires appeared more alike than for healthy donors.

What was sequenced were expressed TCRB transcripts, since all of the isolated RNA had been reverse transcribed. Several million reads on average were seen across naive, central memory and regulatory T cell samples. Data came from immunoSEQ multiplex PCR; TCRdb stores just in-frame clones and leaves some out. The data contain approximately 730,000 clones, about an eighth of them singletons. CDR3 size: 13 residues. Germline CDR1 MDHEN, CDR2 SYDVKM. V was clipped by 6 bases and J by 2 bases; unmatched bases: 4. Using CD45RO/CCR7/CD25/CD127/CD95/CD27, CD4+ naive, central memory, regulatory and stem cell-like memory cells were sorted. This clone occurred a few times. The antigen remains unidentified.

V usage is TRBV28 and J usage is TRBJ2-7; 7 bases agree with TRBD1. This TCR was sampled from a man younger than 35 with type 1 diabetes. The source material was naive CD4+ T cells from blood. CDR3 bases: TGTGCCAGCAGACGGGACAGACCCTACGAGCAGTACTTC. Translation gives CASRRDRPYEQYF.